This T cell receptor (beta chain) appears in the sequencing data of a study of cytomegalovirus exposure and HLA in healthy donors listed by TCRdb under 2017. A note on the overall study: According to an earlier analysis of around 600 of the donors, some 180 million T cells yielded over 90 million unique TCR beta sequences and around 280 Gb of sequence data. The study aimed to test whether cataloging public T cell receptors could reveal signatures of past pathogen exposure. In a later genetic analysis, genome-wide SNP genotypes for about 65% of the 666 donors were used, and that subset was treated as a discovery cohort. A later analysis re-examined previously published TCR beta repertoires from 610 or so donors and added high-resolution HLA genotyping to investigate patterns of TCR occurrence. The study profiled the T cell repertoires of around 700 subjects by immunosequencing and related them to cytomegalovirus serostatus. The later analysis used no new phenotypic data to find candidate immune exposures, relying instead on TCR beta sequences and their occurrence across donors. Among the roughly 370 genotyped donors, approximately 77% belonged to the genetic ancestry cluster associated with self-reported Caucasian donors. The number of typed donors differed by locus: about 629-630 for A, B, C, DRB1 and DQB1; some 500 for DQA1; 600 to 610 for DPA1; and roughly 470 for DPB1. Every repertoire in the discovery cohort had been generated on one and the same sequencing platform. Along with the roughly 700-subject first cohort, a separate validation cohort of over 90 different subjects was used. An early release covering roughly 600 HLA-typed donors comprised about 320 gigabases of sequencing data and roughly 86 million unique TCR sequences. An earlier analysis of approximately 580 of the donors used high-throughput TCR beta sequencing to judge whether each TCR beta V gene segment behaved as functional or pseudogenic. To predict cytomegalovirus infection status, the study brought together high-throughput TCR immunosequencing, statistical association of individual TCRs with disease status, and machine learning. Both class I and class II loci were covered by HLA typing, at four-digit resolution. Across roughly 420 genotyped donors of the cohort, an average of about 240,000 unique TCR beta nucleotide sequences per donor were sequenced, and about a sixth of those sequences were non-productive. Alongside the repertoire data, information on donor age, sex, ethnicity and CMV serostatus was compiled. Because of strong linkage in the cohort, four to six DR-DQ haplotypes were treated as single units for association and clustering. The paper's findings and limits, for the study overall: An association between a missense DCLRE1C variant and V-gene and J-gene trimming of TCR beta chains was found in a later genetic analysis and replicated in an independent cohort. The classifier was reported to diagnose cytomegalovirus status with high specificity and sensitivity in both the original and validation cohorts. Because counts were too low, some 17 rarely observed V segments, including chromosome 9 orphons, were left out of the earlier analysis of 587 of the donors. While some public TCRs were present in many individuals, most TCR sequences turned up only very rarely across donors. The 87-base-pair reads could not distinguish some IMGT-functional V segments, including TRBV6-2 and TRBV6-3, so those segments were excluded. This cohort had only TCR beta chains sequenced, and the lack of alpha or paired-chain data limited which features could be detected. CMV serostatus was the only immune exposure information available for the cohort. A group of highly shared sequence variants was considered likely to be a technical artifact of the sequencing pipeline. At a false discovery rate of 0.05, a later analysis linked around 17,000 TCR beta sequences to specific HLA alleles. When HLA alleles, especially DR and DQ, strongly co-occurred, TCR associations were difficult to assign to individual alleles. In a later analysis, HLA-associated TCR beta chains were found to be more clonally expanded and to have lower generation probabilities than equally common non-associated chains. According to a later analysis, parvovirus B19, influenza, CMV and Epstein-Barr virus appeared linked to several top co-occurrence clusters. Presence/absence analyses assumed roughly uniform sequencing depth across donors, an assumption that may not hold. Most CMV-associated TCR beta chains appeared to be HLA-restricted in a later analysis, and the HLA associations seemed to be driven largely by CMV exposure. According to a later genetic analysis, donors in an Asian-associated ancestry cluster had fewer N-insertions in productive TCRs than the approximately 700-donor mean. Because HLA typing was missing for some donors at each locus, association tests included only the typed subset. In vitro tests confirmed that a few of the cytomegalovirus-associated TCR beta chains recognize cytomegalovirus antigens. The study listed approximately 150 TCR beta chains as associated with cytomegalovirus. The authors suggested that the approach could potentially be generalized to other disease states and immunological phenotypes. In an earlier analysis of 587 of the donors, most TCR beta V segments appeared in productive rearrangements about 87% or about 30% of the time, broadly matching IMGT annotations. A later analysis found that TCR association rates varied across HLA loci, with DRB1 alleles showing the most associated TCRs and HLA-C alleles the fewest. A further reported finding was that TCR beta sequences accurately predicted the HLA-A and HLA-B alleles for most subjects in the first cohort. Linkage disequilibrium might explain the correlated functional status among segregating V segments, but an unknown experimental factor could not be excluded.

The cohort comprised 670 or so healthy bone marrow donors. Cohort members were all nominally healthy when sampled, although unrecorded immune exposures were likely present. The donor was CMV seronegative and belonged to the group of 320 or so seronegative cohort members. A peripheral blood sample was collected from each donor, and TCR beta sequencing was performed on peripheral blood mononuclear cells. The Qiagen DNeasy Blood Extraction Kit was used to extract genomic DNA from the blood cell samples. The library came from the immunoSEQ multiplex PCR assay. A mixture of 60 forward primers for TCR Vbeta segments and 13 reverse primers for TCR Jbeta segments was used in the multiplex PCR. The CDR3 region of rearranged TCR beta genes was amplified from genomic DNA by a multiplex PCR assay. The Illumina HiSeq System was used to sequence the amplified TCR beta libraries as 87-base-pair reads. On the authors' methods: A later analysis counted tens of millions of unique TCR beta chains across the 650 to 700 repertoires, and about 10 million of these chains were shared by at least two donors. Raw reads were error-corrected and collapsed into unique sequences by a nearest-neighbor algorithm in which closely related sequences were merged to remove PCR and sequencing errors. To assign V, D and J gene segments, CDR3 sequences were aligned to IMGT reference sequences. Each retained sequence needed at least a six-nucleotide match to both a V gene segment and a J gene segment. A rearrangement was called productive if the CDR3 had no stop codons and remained in frame with V and J, and every other rearrangement was called non-productive. CDR3 was defined by IMGT convention, running from the second conserved V-encoded cysteine to the conserved J-encoded phenylalanine. The earlier analysis of some 540 of the donors excluded any sequence lacking an unambiguous match to a single V gene segment. An earlier analysis of a few hundred of the donors classified V segments as functional when productive rearrangements were above 56.7% and as segregating when the standard deviation between donors was above 5%. A statistical classification framework was built to diagnose cytomegalovirus status from the catalog of TCR beta chain sequences. In a later analysis, TCR nucleotide sequences were compared against IMGT/GENE-DB human TR gene sequences so that V and J genes could be assigned. In a later analysis, CDR3 sequences and most-parsimonious VDJ recombination scenarios were assigned using the TCRdist pipeline. A later analysis defined each TCR beta chain by its CDR3 amino acid sequence plus V-gene family, and excluded reads lacking a unique V-gene family. To address suspected cross-contamination and a sequencing artifact, a later analysis removed under 600 highly shared, low-generation-probability nucleotide sequences. A later analysis calculated a clonal expansion index for each public chain from normalized within-repertoire ranks of inferred template counts. Generation probabilities in a later analysis came from a VDJ recombination model fitted to out-of-frame rearrangements, and those results were checked against IGoR. Hypergeometric tests were used in a later analysis to score TCR-TCR, TCR-HLA and TCR-CMV co-occurrence, with a repertoire-size bias correction applied to the TCR pairs. In a later analysis, false discovery rates were estimated by permuting HLA or CMV assignments 20 times. In a later analysis, co-occurring TCRs were grouped with DBSCAN, and TCRdist sequence similarity was added when clustering was performed within HLA-allele-positive subsets. For co-occurrence clustering, repertoires with fewer than 30,000 or more than 120,000 public chains were excluded, along with five or six repertoires with anomalous nucleotide sharing. In its TCRdb copy, this immuneACCESS table keeps in-frame sequences only and misses some clones. Where compared with another copy, unresolved V genes explain less than half of these, and the others have no known cause. V and J calls and clone size are given by that table; D and trimming were obtained from the DNA. Recorded for this sample are about 120,000 clones; about 80% of them occurred a single time. The ten top clones hold just over 2.5% of the sample.

Reading the germline V gene gives CDR1 SGHAT and CDR2 FQNNGV. Trimming removed 0 bases from V and 5 bases from J, leaving 7 bases between the germline ends. Reading from cysteine to phenylalanine, the CDR3 counts 13 amino acids. Only the CDR3 DNA stays, 39 bases, in frame from base 1. A word on this clone: Its antigen is still unknown. Within one base of it there is no much larger clone, and no base qualities were kept. The sample contains more than one DNA sequence encoding this CDR3.

The receptor chain draws on TRBV11-2 and TRBJ2-5; TRBD1 could be the D gene, as 6 bases match. Sequencing was carried out using PBMCs. This sequence was found in a man aged 25-45 years in good health and CMV-seronegative. The CDR3 region has the sequence CASSLERGETQYF. The nucleotide sequence reads as follows: TGTGCCAGCAGCTTAGAAAGGGGGGAGACCCAGTACTTC.